The T cell receptor (beta chain) under discussion was sequenced for a study of T cell changes during pregnancy in multiple sclerosis. Sequencing used immunoSEQ multiplex PCR; TCRdb keeps in-frame clones, though not all of them. This sample has roughly 48,000 clones, with approximately 92% found just once. Trimming shortened V by 5 bases and J by 1 base, and 18 bases separated the two germline ends. Germline V gene sequence: CDR1 SGHTA, CDR2 FQGNSA. The CDR3 has 16 residues. The receptor's source is a female donor in good health, enrolled as a control in a pregnancy study. The V call is TRBV7-2, the J call TRBJ2-7; maybe TRBD1 (6 bases). This material consisted of CD4+ T cells from peripheral blood mononuclear cells, taken in the second trimester of pregnancy. The CDR3 DNA follows: TGTGCCAGCAGCCCCGGGGTGGACAGACGTTCCTACGAGCAGTACTTC. This codes for CASSPGVDRRSYEQYF.